The 14 T cell receptor beta chains reported below all come from one sample, sequenced in a study of vaccination effects on CD4 cells after COVID-19. Under the ViraFEST assay, PBMC were stimulated with viral peptide pools so that antigen-specific CD4+ T cells expanded. Sequencing was performed afterwards. Following an approximately 11-day culture, CD4+ T cells were purified. According to the study, vaccine recipients showed no prior SARS-CoV-2 infection and negative nucleocapsid antibodies. These receptors are not linked to any known antigen. Repertoires were generated with immunoSEQ multiplex PCR, while TCRdb's copy carries only in-frame clones and drops some. The sample holds tens of thousands of clones, just under 75% seen once. The specimen comprised CD4+ T cells from PBMCs cultured with SARS-CoV-2 spike peptides, sampled before COVID-19 vaccination. These receptors were obtained from a human donor who received a COVID-19 vaccine.

The chain carries TRBV2 and TRBJ2-3; 7 bases fit TRBD1. Losses at the gene ends were 7 bases for V and 2 bases for J; bases not matched to a gene: 6. From germline, CDR1 is SNHLY and CDR2 FYNNEI. CDR3 length: 14 amino acids. The CDR3 DNA is TGTGCCAGCAAATCGGACAGGTTCACAGATACGCAGTATTTT. Translating gives CASKSDRFTDTQYF.

This clone showed up just once. The gene calls are TRBV29-1 and TRBJ2-1; D is perhaps TRBD1 or TRBD2 (5 bases each). The germline gives CDR1 SQVTM, CDR2 ANQGSEA. The CDR3 is 16 amino acids. The ends were cut back, 3 bases at V and 6 bases at J, with 21 bases in the middle. CDR3 protein: CSVDKLGPHLFNEQFF. For the CDR3, the DNA is TGCAGCGTTGACAAATTGGGACCTCACTTATTCAATGAGCAGTTCTTC.

The CDR3 sequence is CASSQPPSNFQFF. CDR3 nucleotides: TGTGCCAGCAGTCAGCCTCCTAGTAATTTTCAGTTCTTC. The chain joins TRBV6-2 or TRBV6-3 to TRBJ2-1; D not certain. Germline CDR1 MNHEY, CDR2 SVGEGT. Trimming left V 5 bases short and J 13 bases short, with 18 bases between. This CDR3 region has 13 residues.

This rearrangement joins TRBV11-2 to TRBJ1-2, with D perhaps matching TRBD1 (6 bases). CDR1 and CDR2 (germline): SGHAT, FQNNGV. The germline V and J ends were trimmed by 2 bases and 6 bases, with 13 bases remaining between them. The CDR3 is 14 residues long. This CDR3 reads CASSLKWGADGYTF. The CDR3 DNA is TGTGCCAGCAGCTTAAAGTGGGGGGCGGATGGCTACACCTTC.

This chain uses TRBV30 with TRBJ1-1; D is perhaps TRBD1 (5 bases). The CDR3 loop spans 12 amino acids. In germline, CDR1 is GTSNPN, CDR2 SVGIG (reference sequence). V was pared by 1 base and J by 7 bases, with 10 bases between. CDR3 residues: CAWSGGVVEAFF. In nucleotides, the CDR3 is TGTGCCTGGAGTGGGGGGGTGGTTGAAGCTTTCTTT. The full variable domain, in which reference TRBV30 and TRBJ1-1 provide the parts outside the CDR3, is SQTIHQWPATLVQPVGSPLSLECTVEGTSNPNLYWYRQAAGRGLQLLFYSVGIGQISSEVPQNLSASRPQDRQFILSSKKLLLSDSGFYLCAWSGGVVEAFFGQGTRLTVV.

V and J are TRBV12-5 and TRBJ2-1; tentatively, D is TRBD2 (6 bases). V lost 5 bases, J lost 4 bases, and 15 bases lay in between. The CDR3 sequence is 15 residues long. The germline CDR1 and CDR2 sequences are LGHNT and FRNRAP. The CDR3 DNA sequence: TGTGCTAGTGGTACCTCCCGGGACTTTTACAATGAGCAGTTCTTC. Translation: CASGTSRDFYNEQFF.

The CDR3 reads CASSVALWQNTDTQYF. The CDR3, as DNA: TGTGCCAGCAGCGTAGCTTTATGGCAGAACACAGATACGCAGTATTTT. The V and J genes are TRBV9 and TRBJ2-3, with no clear D. The V end was cut by 0 bases, the J end by 2 bases, with 13 bases between. The germline CDR1 and CDR2 sequences are SGDLS and YYNGEE. This CDR3 spans 16 amino acids.

This clone was seen a few times. The gene calls are TRBV4-1 and TRBJ1-1; maybe TRBD1 (5 bases). There are 15 residues in the CDR3. Germline V gene lookup returns CDR1 MGHRA and CDR2 YSYEKL. Trimming left V 0 bases short and J 7 bases short, with 15 bases between. The CDR3 DNA reads as TGCGCCAGCAGCCAAGACGGCAGGGTGGGAGGTGAAGCTTTCTTT. Its protein product is CASSQDGRVGGEAFF.

DNA for the CDR3: TGCGCCAGCAGCTTGGCCGGGGGCGGACACACAGATACGCAGTATTTT. This encodes CASSLAGGGHTDTQYF. The chain links TRBV5-1 to TRBJ2-3; D tentatively fits TRBD1 or TRBD2 (6 bases each). Germline V gene sequence: CDR1 SGHRS, CDR2 YFSETQ. Trimming removed 0 bases at V and 2 bases at J, with 13 bases between. The CDR3 is 16 amino acids.

The J gene is TRBJ2-3, the V gene TRBV5-1; 13 bases are shared with TRBD2. The length of the CDR3 is 17 residues. CDR1 SGHRS and CDR2 YFSETQ come from the germline V gene. The junction had 8 bases not matched to a gene; V was cut back by 3 bases and J by 4 bases. Written as DNA, the CDR3 is TGCGCCAGCAGCTCCTCGACTAGCGGGGGGTGGGCAGATACGCAGTATTTT. It encodes CASSSSTSGGWADTQYF.

V usage is TRBV5-1 and J usage is TRBJ2-3, with 9 bases that match TRBD2. Germline V gene data show CDR1 as SGHRS and CDR2 as YFSETQ. The ends lost 4 bases at V and 3 bases at J; junction bases unmatched: 6. CDR3 length equals 15 residues. The CDR3 DNA follows: TGCGCCAGCAGCGGGCGCGGGAGGGTGACAGATACGCAGTATTTT. Translated: CASSGRGRVTDTQYF.

The gene calls are TRBV2 and TRBJ1-4, with 7 nucleotides matching TRBD1. J gave up 0 bases and V 6 bases, and 7 bases lay outside the gene matches. Germline CDR1 and CDR2: SNHLY and FYNNEI. This CDR3 has 16 residues. CDR3 sequence (DNA): TGTGCCAGCAGCACACAGGGGCCCTCAACTAATGAAAAACTGTTTTTT. This translates into CASSTQGPSTNEKLFF.

This clone was seen a few times. The genes are TRBV9 and TRBJ1-1, with TRBD1 matching 8 bases. CDR3 length: 17 residues. Trimming removed 3 bases from V and 8 bases from J; junction bases left unmatched: 18. From germline, CDR1 is SGDLS and CDR2 YYNGEE. CDR3 DNA: TGTGCCAGCAGCGCGCGGACAGGGTGGGCTACAGATGGAGAAGCTTTCTTT. It specifies CASSARTGWATDGEAFF. Full variable domain (remainder filled in from reference TRBV9 and TRBJ1-1): DSGVTQTPKHLITATGQRVTLRCSPRSGDLSVYWYQQSLDQGLQFLIQYYNGEERAKGNILERFSAQQFPDLHSELNLSSLELGDSALYFCASSARTGWATDGEAFFGQGTRLTVV.

The genes are TRBV11-3 and TRBJ2-2; D ambiguous. This CDR3 spans 14 amino acids. The V end was cut by 1 base, the J end by 1 base, with 4 bases between. The germline CDR1 and CDR2 sequences are SGHNT and YENEEA. CDR3 sequence: CASSLGGNTGELFF. In DNA form, the CDR3 reads TGTGCCAGCAGCTTAGGCGGGAACACCGGGGAGCTGTTTTTT. The whole variable domain, remainder taken from reference TRBV11-3 and TRBJ2-2, is EAGVVQSPRYKIIEKKQPVAFWCNPISGHNTLYWYLQNLGQGPELLIRYENEEAVDDSQLPKDRFSAERLKGVDSTLKIQPAELGDSAVYLCASSLGGNTGELFFGEGSRLTVL.